The clone carrying this T cell receptor beta chain was picked up a small number of times. Its antigen is not identified. This entry belongs to a study of early T cells in non-severe SARS-CoV-2 infection. On the study more broadly: RNA in bulk from unsorted whole blood was sequenced, and chains were unpaired.

CDR3 length equals 11 residues. From germline, CDR1 is MNHEY and CDR2 SMNVEV (reference sequence). Between the trimmed V and J ends, which lost 8 bases and 9 bases, there was a span of 10 bases. Tagging with unique molecular identifiers was applied to individual cDNA molecules. MiXCR, applied by TCRdb to the 5' RACE reads, yields one record per CDR3 protein. This sample has tens of thousands of distinct CDR3 sequences; about 15% occur once, and the top ten carry roughly 6.4%. Study-level points and caveats: In VDJdb matching, anti-spike CD8 responses were favored while private and CD4 specificities went missing.

The specimen sequenced was whole blood. This TCR came from an adult who was a healthcare worker with PCR-confirmed SARS-CoV-2 infection or an uninfected control (not recorded which). The chain uses TRBV27 and TRBJ2-2; D could derive from TRBD1 or TRBD2 (5 bases each). CDR3 DNA sequence: TGTGCCAGCGGGGGTCGGCGGGAGCTGTTTTTT. Its translation: CASGGRRELFF.